A single sample is the source of the 22 T cell receptor beta chains below, sequenced in a study of blood T cells in healthy people across ages. Combining a sample-barcoded 5' primer with a J-beta primer mix, a second PCR ran for 7 to 11 cycles. MiXCR, run by TCRdb on the 5' RACE reads, gives a single entry per CDR3 protein. The sample contains hundreds of thousands of distinct CDR3 sequences, about 30% of which appear only once. Material: blood. All receptors derive from a woman of 80 years or more in good health.

The chain employs TRBV3-1 and TRBJ2-1; 11 bases are shared with TRBD2. J gave up 4 bases and V 3 bases, and 2 bases lay outside the gene matches. The germline CDR1 and CDR2 sequences are LGHDT and YNNKEL (reference sequence). This CDR3 is 15 amino acids long. CDR3 bases: TGTGCCAGCAGCCACCGACTAGCGGGGTACAATGAGCAGTTCTTC. Protein product: CASSHRLAGYNEQFF.

This clonotype was counted between two and nine times. This may stem from a read error, because a much larger clone lies one nucleotide away. The J gene is TRBJ2-5, the V gene TRBV10-3; 7 nucleotides align to TRBD2. The germline gives CDR1 ENHRY, CDR2 SYGVKD. V shed 6 bases, J shed 11 bases, and the junction held 12 bases outside the gene matches. This CDR3 has 13 residues. This chain's CDR3 is CAISLLAVDEQYF. CDR3 DNA sequence: TGTGCCATCAGCCTGCTAGCGGTCGATGAGCAGTACTTC.

This clonotype was found many times. The chain combines TRBV15 with TRBJ2-7; no clear D. The CDR3 consists of 14 residues. The V gene's germline CDR1 is LNHNV and CDR2 YYDKDF (reference sequence). With 0 bases removed from V and 4 bases from J, the gap between germline ends came to 10 bases. CDR3 coding DNA: TGTGCCACCAGCAGAGATATTGCAGGATACGAGCAGTACTTC. Translating gives CATSRDIAGYEQYF.

This clonotype was observed a few times. The genes are TRBV7-2 and TRBJ1-1; D is unclear. The CDR3 consists of 14 residues. The V gene lost 5 bases and the J gene lost 7 bases, with 17 bases spanning the gap. The germline V gene encodes CDR1 SGHTA and CDR2 FQGNSA. CDR3 protein: CASSPHHLTSEAFF. CDR3 bases: TGTGCCAGCAGCCCGCACCATTTAACCAGTGAAGCTTTCTTT. Drawing the rest from reference TRBV7-2 and TRBJ1-1, the complete variable domain is GAGVSQSPSNKVTEKGKDVELRCDPISGHTALYWYRQSLGQGLEFLIYFQGNSAPDKSGLPSDRFSAERTGGSVSTLTIQRTQQEDSAVYLCASSPHHLTSEAFFGQGTRLTVV.

This rearrangement joins TRBV2 to TRBJ1-6; D not resolved. The V gene's germline CDR1 is SNHLY and CDR2 FYNNEI. CDR3 length: 14 residues. The V end was cut by 2 bases, the J end by 7 bases, with 9 bases between. CDR3 coding DNA: TGTGCCAGCAGTGAAATACGGGTAAATTCACCCCTCCACTTT. Protein sequence: CASSEIRVNSPLHF.

V usage is TRBV10-3 and J usage is TRBJ1-1, with D tentatively TRBD1 (6 bases). Trimming pared 6 bases from V and 1 base from J, leaving 12 bases between. The CDR3 is made up of 14 amino acids. In germline, CDR1 is ENHRY, CDR2 SYGVKD. The DNA for the CDR3 is TGTGCCATCAGCCGGGACATCCCGAACACTGAAGCTTTCTTT. Amino acid sequence: CAISRDIPNTEAFF.

The V call is TRBV7-2, the J call TRBJ2-7; TRBD1 aligns across 8 bases. Trimming took 5 bases from V and 7 from J; bases not matched to a gene: 13. The CDR3 runs 15 residues. From germline, CDR1 is SGHTA and CDR2 FQGNSA. The CDR3 loop is CASSTGTGVYNEQYF. CDR3 nucleotide sequence: TGTGCCAGCAGCACCGGGACAGGAGTTTACAATGAGCAGTACTTC.

The chain couples TRBV9 to TRBJ1-3, with D maybe TRBD1 (5 bases). Trimming pared 0 bases from V and 4 bases from J, leaving 17 bases between. From germline, CDR1 is SGDLS and CDR2 YYNGEE. This CDR3 spans 17 amino acids. Here the CDR3 reads CASSVVAGHSSGNTIYF. The CDR3 coding sequence is TGTGCCAGCAGCGTAGTGGCAGGGCATTCGTCGGGAAACACCATATATTTT. Looking up the rest from reference TRBV9 and TRBJ1-3 gives the full variable domain: DSGVTQTPKHLITATGQRVTLRCSPRSGDLSVYWYQQSLDQGLQFLIQYYNGEERAKGNILERFSAQQFPDLHSELNLSSLELGDSALYFCASSVVAGHSSGNTIYFGEGSWLTVV.

The chain recombines TRBV4-1 with TRBJ1-5, with a weak D call TRBD1 (6 bases). Per germline, CDR1 MGHRA and CDR2 YSYEKL. The V end was cut by 4 bases, the J end by 3 bases, with 13 bases between. The CDR3 covers 15 residues. This CDR3 is CASSPSDSLNQPQHF. The DNA of the CDR3 is TGCGCCAGCAGCCCCTCGGACAGTCTCAATCAGCCCCAGCATTTT.

This clonotype was counted many times. This chain joins TRBV5-5 and TRBJ1-5; 9 bases match TRBD1. Trimming cost V 0 bases and J 6 bases; bases outside gene matches: 4. Looked up from germline, CDR1 is SGHKS and CDR2 is YYEKEE (reference sequence). This CDR3 has 15 amino acids. The CDR3 sequence is CASSLVGTGIQPQHF. The CDR3, as DNA: TGTGCCAGCAGCTTGGTCGGGACAGGGATTCAGCCCCAGCATTTT.

CDR3 protein: CASSPDGTASEAFF. For the CDR3, the DNA is TGTGCCAGCAGCCCCGACGGGACAGCCTCCGAAGCTTTCTTT. The chain links TRBV11-2 to TRBJ1-1, with 7 bases that match TRBD1. This CDR3 region has 14 residues. CDR1 is SGHAT, CDR2 FQNNGV, per germline. The ends lost 5 bases at V and 8 bases at J; junction bases unmatched: 11.

This clonotype was counted only a few times. The chain carries TRBV6-5 and TRBJ2-5, with 9 bases matching TRBD2. Germline trimming cut 6 bases from V and 5 bases from J; bases unmatched to any gene: 4. The CDR3 has 13 residues. Germline CDR1 is MNHEY and CDR2 is SVGAGI. CDR3 bases: TGTGCCAGCAGGGGACTAGCAGTTGAGACCCAGTACTTC. Its protein product is CASRGLAVETQYF.

This clonotype was counted many times. The genes are TRBV20-1 and TRBJ2-1, with TRBD2 identical over 13 bases. This CDR3 is 15 amino acids long. Germline loops: CDR1 DFQATT, CDR2 SNEGSKA (reference sequence). Trimming at V came to 7 bases and at J to 6 bases, leaving 9 bases not matched to a gene. The CDR3 sequence: CSVGTSGILFNEQFF. In DNA form, the CDR3 reads TGCAGTGTTGGGACTAGCGGGATCCTATTCAATGAGCAGTTCTTC.

This clonotype was seen more than once but under ten times. The chain carries TRBV20-1 and TRBJ1-2, with D perhaps matching TRBD1 (5 bases). CDR1 and CDR2 (germline): DFQATT, SNEGSKA (reference sequence). The germline V and J ends were trimmed by 3 bases and 8 bases, with 19 bases remaining between them. CDR3 size: 14 residues. CDR3 residues: CSARGPGADVGYTF. The CDR3 region has the DNA TGCAGTGCTAGGGGGCCGGGTGCCGACGTGGGCTACACCTTC.

This clonotype was found many times. The CDR3 coding sequence is TGCAGCTGCGGCAGGGGATGGGGCAATCAGCCCCAGCATTTT. This gives the protein CSCGRGWGNQPQHF. This chain links TRBV20-1 with TRBJ1-5; D perhaps matches TRBD1 (6 bases). Germline V gene sequence: CDR1 DFQATT, CDR2 SNEGSKA (reference sequence). This CDR3 has 14 amino acids.

This clonotype showed up many times. This chain uses TRBV9 with TRBJ1-2; D not resolved. Germline loops: CDR1 SGDLS, CDR2 YYNGEE. V dropped 2 bases and J dropped 4 bases, with 18 bases sitting between them. The CDR3 consists of 16 residues. The CDR3 DNA is TGTGCCAGCAGCGTCGCGATGGGTGCGGAGGTCTATGGCTACACCTTC. Its protein is CASSVAMGAEVYGYTF.

The rearrangement links TRBV7-8 to TRBJ2-3, with D unclear. Germline CDR1 and CDR2: SGHVS and FQNEAQ. Between the trimmed V and J ends, which lost 3 bases and 3 bases, there was a span of 10 bases. The CDR3 has 14 residues. This CDR3 reads CASSFGVETDTQYF. DNA of the CDR3: TGTGCCAGCAGCTTTGGGGTAGAAACAGATACGCAGTATTTT.

This clonotype showed up many times. J is TRBJ2-1 and V is TRBV29-1, with TRBD1 identical over 10 bases. Losses at the gene ends were 6 bases for V and 4 bases for J; bases not matched to a gene: 6. The CDR3 is made up of 14 amino acids. The germline V gene encodes CDR1 SQVTM and CDR2 ANQGSEA. CDR3 coding DNA: TGCAGCGTGCGGGACAGGGGTGCGTACAATGAGCAGTTCTTC. Encoded protein: CSVRDRGAYNEQFF.

V is TRBV5-1 and J is TRBJ2-7; D uncertain. This CDR3 spans 11 amino acids. The V end lost 7 bases, the J end lost 4 bases, and 9 bases lay between the germline ends. Looked up from germline, CDR1 is SGHRS and CDR2 is YFSETQ. The DNA of the CDR3 is TGCGCCAGCGGCATAGGATACGAGCAGTACTTC. This sequence encodes CASGIGYEQYF.

At least ten counts were recorded for this clonotype. The chain has TRBV28 and TRBJ2-5; 11 nucleotides match TRBD2. CDR3 length: 16 amino acids. Germline V CDR1 and CDR2: MDHEN, SYDVKM. The V segment lost 4 bases and the J segment 5 bases; nucleotides outside the gene matches: 9. CDR3 bases: TGTGCCAGCAGTTCCCCTAGCGGGGGGCGAGTCGAGACCCAGTACTTC. Protein: CASSSPSGGRVETQYF. Combining the CDR3 with reference TRBV28 and TRBJ2-5 gives the whole variable domain DVKVTQSSRYLVKRTGEKVFLECVQDMDHENMFWYRQDPGLGLRLIYFSYDVKMKEKGDIPEGYSVSREKKERFSLILESASTNQTSMYLCASSSPSGGRVETQYFGPGTRLLVL.

V usage is TRBV4-3 and J usage is TRBJ1-4, with D unclear. V was pared by 0 bases and J by 3 bases, with 17 bases between. CDR3 length equals 18 residues. Germline CDR1 LGHNA, CDR2 YSLEER. CDR3 coding DNA: TGCGCCAGCAGCCAAGATCCGGGAACAAGTCGGGCTAATGAAAAACTGTTTTTT. Protein: CASSQDPGTSRANEKLFF.

This clonotype was counted a few times. The chain couples TRBV19 to TRBJ2-1, with D perhaps TRBD2 (7 bases). Germline CDR1 and CDR2: LNHDA and SQIVND (reference sequence). Trimming shortened V by 5 bases and J by 8 bases, and 19 bases separated the two germline ends. The CDR3 length is 15 residues. The CDR3 loop is CASSLRGGGTDEQFF. CDR3 sequence (DNA): TGTGCCAGTAGTTTACGGGGCGGGGGCACGGATGAGCAGTTCTTC.